This T cell receptor beta chain came from a study of T cells after yellow fever vaccination (dated by TCRdb to about 2019). As for the study more broadly: The SMART-Seq v4 Ultra Low Input RNA kit was used to prepare libraries from fractions with low cell numbers. To follow T-cell clones before and after both primary and booster YFV17D yellow fever vaccination, bulk TCR alpha and beta repertoires underwent longitudinal sequencing. Blood was collected at multiple timepoints before and after primary and secondary immunization, and bulk PBMC replicates and cell subsets were isolated. Two healthy male donors, one aged 18 to 30 and one aged 30 to 40 years, were included in the cohort. General study outcomes and caveats: Most clones expanded after primary vaccination (around 96% of CD4 and around 89% of CD8) were re-detected after the booster, suggesting that broad memory maintenance occurred. Compared with the primary T-cell response, the secondary T-cell response was weaker but faster, peaking on day 5 rather than day 15. Because the study included only a couple of donors, the extent to which the findings can be generalized is limited. A small fraction of clonotypes showed up in both the CD4 and CD8 compartments, probably as a result of convergent recombination. Computational filtering was needed because FACS-sorted repertoires could contain abundant contaminating clonotypes from the bulk population.

The instrument given in TCRdb is Illumina NovaSeq 6000. Synthesis of TCR cDNA relied on 5'RACE template switching, a step that introduced a universal primer site along with unique molecular identifiers. Priming of cDNA synthesis was performed from both the TCR alpha and TCR beta constant segments. Library amplification used two PCR steps, and the second PCR step added sample barcodes and sequencing adapters. Libraries were sequenced on Illumina HiSeq 2500 (2x100 bp) or NovaSeq (2x150 bp). Per the original workflow: MIGEC handled demultiplexing of reads and collapsing into UMI consensus sequences, while MiXCR performed V(D)J alignment. Vaccine-responding clonotypes were defined with edgeR using replicate PBMC samples, requiring FDR below 0.01 and a log2 fold change above 5 up to day 15. Each bulk clonotype was labeled CD4 or CD8 based on which sequenced repertoire, CD4 or CD8, contained the clonotype at higher abundance. Starting from the raw public reads, TCRdb applied fastp trimming at Q25, assembled clones with MiXCR and retained in-frame beta chains. All rows with the same CDR3 protein become a single entry with the most common DNA and genes. TCRdb assigned the V and J calls; the authors' analysis was not used. In this sample the table shows about 330,000 distinct CDR3 sequences, roughly 4.3% of which occur a single time. The ten largest clones capture just under 25% of the sample.

This clonotype occurred a few times. Its antigen remains undetermined. It has no much larger one-base neighbor in the sample; base qualities were not kept. Trimming removed 7 bases from V and 4 bases from J; the gene matches leave 10 bases unexplained. Via the germline V gene (reference sequence), CDR1 is LNHNV and CDR2 YYDKDF. The CDR3 spans 15 residues, from the cysteine through the phenylalanine. The read is trimmed to its CDR3 DNA, 45 bases read in frame from base 1. The sample's treatment or condition, from its label and the paper: live attenuated yellow fever vaccine strain. At each blood-draw timepoint, two biological replicates of bulk PBMCs were collected. PBMCs were isolated from peripheral blood using a standard Ficoll-Paque protocol. TriZol was used to extract RNA from bulk PBMCs, CD4 and CD8 fractions, and dextramer-positive and dextramer-negative fractions.

Recombination connected TRBV15 to TRBJ1-5; 7 bases in the middle match TRBD1. The sample in question was PBMCs, obtained 5 days after the yellow fever booster vaccination. The receptor comes from a man aged 18 to 30 who received the YFV17D yellow fever vaccine. CDR3 sequence: CATMRGLGFNQPQHF. The DNA sequence is as follows: TGTGCCACCATGAGGGGGCTAGGCTTTAATCAGCCCCAGCATTTT.